Below, 30 T cell receptor beta chains from the same sample are listed, as sequenced in a study of response to subunit inactivated influenza vaccine (dated by TCRdb to between 2017 and 2018). The library was prepared using RT-PCR. Instrument on record: Illumina HiSeq 2500. TCRdb itself trimmed the public reads at Q25 with fastp, ran MiXCR and retained productive beta chains. Rows with a matching CDR3 protein are joined into one entry that keeps the most common DNA and genes. This sample gives hundreds of thousands of distinct CDR3 sequences in total; approximately 15% of them show up just once. The ten largest clones add up to roughly 11% of the sample. Sequenced here: PBMCs from blood, sampled approximately 12 days after vaccination. These receptors were obtained from a man between 45 and 60 years old who received an inactivated influenza vaccine. Donor details come from another sample of the same person, matched by shared clones.

This chain links TRBV6-1 with TRBJ2-1; 7 nucleotides match TRBD2. Per the germline V gene, CDR1 is MNHNS and CDR2 is SASEGT. After removal of 4 bases from V and 7 bases from J, the junction contained 10 bases not matched to a gene. The CDR3 runs to 15 residues. CDR3 in DNA: TGTGCCAGCAGTGCGCGCCGGGAGGTAATTAATGAGCAGTTCTTC. Protein product: CASSARREVINEQFF.

V is TRBV29-1 and J is TRBJ2-7; D might be TRBD2 (5 bases). Germline CDR1 is SQVTM and CDR2 is ANQGSEA. The CDR3 runs to 11 residues. The V gene lost 2 bases and the J gene lost 12 bases, with 14 bases spanning the gap. The CDR3 DNA reads TGCAGCGTTGAACGGGGTAGGGAAGTGTACTTC. Residues: CSVERGREVYF.

A few counts support this clonotype. DNA for the CDR3: TGTGCCAGCATCACCAGCCTTCGGGAGCAGTACTTC. Translated: CASITSLREQYF. This chain links TRBV2 with TRBJ2-7; D unresolved. Trimming took 7 bases from V and 7 from J, leaving 14 bases between them. Germline V CDR1 and CDR2: SNHLY, FYNNEI. The CDR3 spans 12 residues.

This clonotype was recorded a few times. The chain links TRBV20-1 to TRBJ2-1; TRBD2 agrees at 9 bases. This CDR3 comprises 16 residues. CDR1 is DFQATT and CDR2 is SNEGSKA in the germline V gene (reference sequence). J gave up 7 bases and V 5 bases, and 15 bases lay outside the gene matches. The CDR3 here is CSAVVLAGVSGNEQFF. As DNA, the CDR3 is TGCAGTGCTGTGGTATTAGCGGGAGTTTCGGGGAATGAGCAGTTCTTC.

The chain couples TRBV20-1 to TRBJ2-7; 9 bases are shared with TRBD2. The CDR3 has 14 residues. The germline V gene has CDR1 DFQATT and CDR2 SNEGSKA (reference sequence). V trimming: 3 bases; J trimming: 0 bases; junction bases outside the gene matches: 3. This CDR3 is CSASSGGLSYEQYF. CDR3 DNA: TGCAGTGCTAGTAGCGGGGGCCTCTCCTACGAGCAGTACTTC.

The gene calls are TRBV27 and TRBJ1-4; 8 nucleotides line up with TRBD1. J lost 5 bases, V lost 5 bases, and 7 bases had no gene match. The CDR3 has 15 residues. The germline V gene has CDR1 MNHEY and CDR2 SMNVEV (reference sequence). CDR3 sequence (DNA): TGTGCCAGCAGTGCATCAGGGGGCGCAAATGAAAAACTGTTTTTT. Protein sequence: CASSASGGANEKLFF.

The gene calls are TRBV7-2 and TRBJ1-1, with D possibly being TRBD1 (5 bases). Per germline, CDR1 SGHTA and CDR2 FQGNSA. The CDR3 is made up of 14 amino acids. V was shortened by 5 bases and J by 3 bases, with 13 bases between the two germline ends. The DNA of the CDR3 is TGTGCCAGCAGCGTACAGGCCGGGGACACTGAAGCTTTCTTT. As protein: CASSVQAGDTEAFF.

This clonotype was counted between two and nine times. This chain links TRBV12-3 or TRBV12-4 with TRBJ1-5; no clear D. Trimming cost V 1 base and J 3 bases, with 10 bases left between them. The CDR3 is 15 amino acids. CDR3 sequence reads: CASSLGQAYNQPQHF. The CDR3, as DNA: TGTGCCAGCAGTTTAGGGCAGGCGTACAATCAGCCCCAGCATTTT.

V gene TRBV7-2 combines with J gene TRBJ2-2; 9 nucleotides align to TRBD2. V dropped 2 bases and J dropped 5; count of bases not matched to a gene: 3. This CDR3 is 15 amino acids long. Germline V gene sequence: CDR1 SGHTA, CDR2 FQGNSA. The CDR3 spells CASSLLGLATGELFF. The CDR3 bases are TGTGCCAGCAGCTTATTGGGACTAGCAACCGGGGAGCTGTTTTTT.

This rearrangement joins TRBV24-1 to TRBJ2-1; D perhaps matches TRBD1 (6 bases). CDR1 KGHDR and CDR2 SFDVKD come from the germline V gene. The CDR3 is made up of 12 amino acids. Deletions cut 2 bases from V and 11 bases from J, with 9 bases between. The DNA of the CDR3 is TGTGCCACCAGTGATTCACAGGGTCAGCAGTTCTTC. Its translation: CATSDSQGQQFF.

The rearrangement joins TRBV7-2 to TRBJ2-1, with 7 positions matching TRBD2. From germline, CDR1 is SGHTA and CDR2 FQGNSA. V gave up 6 bases and J gave up 10 bases; unmatched junction bases: 15. CDR3 size: 15 residues. The CDR3 region is CASSSFAGAPTEQFF. CDR3 DNA sequence: TGTGCCAGCAGTTCTTTTGCGGGAGCTCCTACCGAGCAGTTCTTC.

The chain uses TRBV7-9 and TRBJ2-7; TRBD2 aligns across 10 bases. The V and J ends lost 1 base and 2 bases, in that order; junction bases with no gene match: 8. This CDR3 is built from 17 residues. Germline lookup yields CDR1 SEHNR and CDR2 FQNEAQ (reference sequence). The CDR3: CASSLELAGEIAYEQYF. CDR3 DNA sequence: TGTGCCAGCAGCTTAGAGCTAGCGGGAGAAATCGCCTACGAGCAGTACTTC.

The chain employs TRBV7-9 and TRBJ2-7, with 10 positions matching TRBD2. Trimming took 2 bases from V and 4 from J; bases not matched to a gene: 5. The CDR3 sequence is 15 residues long. CDR1 and CDR2 (germline): SEHNR, FQNEAQ (reference sequence). This CDR3 is CASSLRTSGHYEQYF. The CDR3 DNA reads TGTGCCAGCAGCTTAAGGACTAGCGGTCATTACGAGCAGTACTTC.

This clonotype was seen at least ten times. The V call is TRBV5-1, the J call TRBJ2-1; no clear D gene. V was shortened by 0 bases and J by 7 bases, with 11 bases between the two germline ends. The CDR3 has 14 amino acids. Germline assignment: CDR1 SGHRS and CDR2 YFSETQ. CDR3 protein: CASSLEQRRNEQFF. The CDR3 DNA reads as TGCGCCAGCAGCTTGGAGCAGCGTCGGAATGAGCAGTTCTTC.

The chain recombines TRBV18 with TRBJ2-7; the D gene is possibly TRBD1 (6 bases). The CDR3 contains 16 residues. Germline CDR1 reads KGHSH; CDR2 reads LQKENI. V shed 3 bases and J shed 4 bases, with 19 bases lying between them. CDR3 residues: CASSPFGTLEGYEQYF. The CDR3 bases are TGTGCCAGCTCACCTTTCGGGACACTAGAGGGTTACGAGCAGTACTTC.

The chain recombines TRBV4-2 with TRBJ2-1, with D perhaps TRBD2 (5 bases). This CDR3 region has 17 residues. Per germline, CDR1 LGHNA and CDR2 YNFKEQ. Trimming left V 0 bases short and J 2 bases short, with 14 bases between. CDR3 nucleotides: TGTGCCAGCAGCCAAGATTTCGCGCGAGCGGCCTACAATGAGCAGTTCTTC. This codes for CASSQDFARAAYNEQFF.

V and J are TRBV5-1 and TRBJ1-4; D gene unclear. Germline CDR1 SGHRS, CDR2 YFSETQ. V lost 0 bases and J lost 2, with 5 bases in between. The CDR3 is 14 residues long. This chain's CDR3 is CASSLGVTNEKLFF. Written as DNA, the CDR3 is TGCGCCAGCAGCTTGGGGGTGACTAATGAAAAACTGTTTTTT.

This clonotype has only a few counts. This chain connects TRBV20-1 to TRBJ2-7; no definite D call. Germline lookup yields CDR1 DFQATT and CDR2 SNEGSKA (reference sequence). Deletions cut 2 bases from V and 6 bases from J, with 11 bases between. The CDR3 runs to 12 residues. The CDR3 loop is CSARLAISEQYF. The CDR3 coding sequence is TGCAGTGCTAGACTGGCCATTAGCGAGCAGTACTTC.

The chain has TRBV5-1 and TRBJ2-6, with a weak D call TRBD1 (6 bases). The V end lost 1 base, the J end lost 0 bases, and 8 bases lay between the germline ends. CDR1 is SGHRS, CDR2 YFSETQ, per germline. This CDR3 region has 16 residues. The CDR3 coding sequence is TGCGCCAGCAGCTTGACAGGGCACTCTGGGGCCAACGTCCTGACTTTC. Translation gives CASSLTGHSGANVLTF.

This clonotype was seen ten or more times. The chain employs TRBV7-2 and TRBJ1-1, with 7 bases aligning to TRBD1. Unmatched junction bases numbered 1, after V lost 2 bases and J lost 7 bases. CDR1 and CDR2 (germline): SGHTA, FQGNSA. The CDR3 spans 12 residues. The CDR3 sequence: CASSLRTGEAFF. The CDR3 DNA sequence: TGTGCCAGCAGCTTAAGGACAGGTGAAGCTTTCTTT. Supplemented by reference TRBV7-2 and TRBJ1-1, the full variable domain reads GAGVSQSPSNKVTEKGKDVELRCDPISGHTALYWYRQSLGQGLEFLIYFQGNSAPDKSGLPSDRFSAERTGGSVSTLTIQRTQQEDSAVYLCASSLRTGEAFFGQGTRLTVV.

This clonotype was recorded a few times. V and J are TRBV4-1 and TRBJ1-6; D unclear. Germline V gene data show CDR1 as MGHRA and CDR2 as YSYEKL. The CDR3 spans 13 residues. Trimming took off 6 bases at V and 7 bases at J, with 10 bases between the two ends. This CDR3 is CASRKAANSPLHF. DNA of the CDR3: TGCGCCAGCAGAAAGGCAGCAAATTCACCCCTCCACTTT.

The chain uses TRBV10-2 and TRBJ2-1; D remains ambiguous. The CDR3 has 15 amino acids. CDR1 and CDR2 (germline): WSHSY, SAAADI. Trimming left V 6 bases short and J 0 bases short, with 12 bases between. In nucleotides, the CDR3 is TGCGCCAGCAGCTCCGGACGGCTCTCCTACAATGAGCAGTTCTTC. It encodes CASSSGRLSYNEQFF.

The chain has TRBV30 and TRBJ2-1, with a tentative D call TRBD2 (5 bases). The CDR3 consists of 15 residues. Germline V gene lookup returns CDR1 GTSNPN and CDR2 SVGIG (reference sequence). V was shortened by 3 bases and J by 2 bases, with 14 bases between the two germline ends. DNA of the CDR3: TGTGCCTGGAGAGGATTGCGGGTACCCTACAATGAGCAGTTCTTC. Residues: CAWRGLRVPYNEQFF. The full variable domain, its missing parts supplied by reference TRBV30 and TRBJ2-1, is SQTIHQWPATLVQPVGSPLSLECTVEGTSNPNLYWYRQAAGRGLQLLFYSVGIGQISSEVPQNLSASRPQDRQFILSSKKLLLSDSGFYLCAWRGLRVPYNEQFFGPGTRLTVL.

In nucleotides, the CDR3 is TGCGCCAGCAGCCAAGTTGGCAGGGGGTGGGCCGGGGAGCTGTTTTTT. It codes for CASSQVGRGWAGELFF. The rearrangement joins TRBV4-3 to TRBJ2-2, with 7 bases fitting TRBD1. This CDR3 comprises 16 residues. V gave up 1 base and J gave up 6 bases; unmatched junction bases: 8. The germline V gene has CDR1 LGHNA and CDR2 YSLEER.

The V call is TRBV20-1, the J call TRBJ2-3; perhaps TRBD2 as D (6 bases). Germline-derived CDR1 and CDR2 are DFQATT and SNEGSKA (reference sequence). The V end was cut by 2 bases, the J end by 2 bases, with 23 bases between. This CDR3 has 18 residues. This CDR3 reads CSARLPWSEGEVTDTQYF. The CDR3 DNA follows: TGCAGTGCTAGACTTCCCTGGTCGGAGGGAGAAGTCACAGATACGCAGTATTTT.

The genes are TRBV4-2 and TRBJ2-2; 8 bases are shared with TRBD1. This CDR3 comprises 18 residues. Germline loops: CDR1 LGHNA, CDR2 YNFKEQ. Losses at the gene ends were 0 bases for V and 7 bases for J; bases not matched to a gene: 13. The CDR3 nucleotides read TGTGCCAGCAGCCAAGAGTCCGGGGGCAGGGGGCAAATCGGGGAGCTGTTTTTT. This translates into CASSQESGGRGQIGELFF.

This clonotype showed up many times. The chain recombines TRBV14 with TRBJ2-5, with 8 bases matching TRBD2. Trimming cost V 0 bases and J 4 bases; bases outside gene matches: 10. Per germline, CDR1 SGHDN and CDR2 FVKESK. CDR3 length equals 17 residues. This CDR3 reads CASSQESGRGPGETQYF. In DNA, the CDR3 is TGTGCCAGCAGCCAAGAATCCGGGAGGGGTCCAGGAGAGACCCAGTACTTC.

This clonotype has only a few counts. The J gene is TRBJ2-7, the V gene TRBV7-2; D is unclear. V lost 0 bases, J lost 6 bases, and 15 bases lay in between. Germline values: CDR1 SGHTA, CDR2 FQGNSA. The CDR3 is made up of 15 amino acids. The CDR3 reads CASSLAGAELGEQYF. As DNA, the CDR3 is TGTGCCAGCAGCTTAGCCGGTGCCGAGTTGGGCGAGCAGTACTTC. Using reference TRBV7-2 and TRBJ2-7 for the parts outside the CDR3, the full variable domain is GAGVSQSPSNKVTEKGKDVELRCDPISGHTALYWYRQSLGQGLEFLIYFQGNSAPDKSGLPSDRFSAERTGGSVSTLTIQRTQQEDSAVYLCASSLAGAELGEQYFGPGTRLTVT.

With respect to this clonotype: A read error may account for a junction end that differs from germline. The chain carries TRBV6-1 and TRBJ2-2; 13 bases line up with TRBD2. Per the germline V gene, CDR1 is MNHNS and CDR2 is SASEGT. The CDR3 covers 15 residues. The CDR3 spells CSSSRTSGGSGELFF. The CDR3 coding sequence is TGTTCCAGCAGTCGGACTAGCGGGGGATCCGGGGAGCTGTTTTTT.

The rearrangement joins TRBV9 to TRBJ1-2, with TRBD1 as a possible D gene (5 bases). This CDR3 contains 13 residues. Germline loops: CDR1 SGDLS, CDR2 YYNGEE. V was shortened by 7 bases and J by 2 bases, with 12 bases between the two germline ends. The CDR3 reads CASGLTGNYGYTF. The CDR3 coding sequence is TGTGCCAGCGGTCTAACAGGCAACTATGGCTACACCTTC.